This T cell receptor beta chain was sequenced during a study of T cells in Graves' hyperthyroidism and ophthalmopathy. Study-wide points: Most thyroid clonotypes expanded above 0.001 were also detected in blood.

This clonotype was counted a few times. The antigen remains undetermined. PBMCs were derived from 7.5 to 10 ml fresh peripheral blood. Amplification targeted TCR beta CDR3 regions from RNA transcripts. First-round RT-PCR targeting the TCR CDR3 was performed with the HTBI primer set. TCRdb reprocessed the multiplex PCR reads via MiXCR and lists one record per CDR3 protein. The data contain fewer than 900,000 distinct CDR3 sequences, around 20% of them singletons. Per germline, CDR1 MGHRA and CDR2 YSYEKL. J lost 3 bases, V lost 3 bases, and 9 bases had no gene match. The CDR3 has 18 residues. The specimen was blood. The V and J genes are TRBV4-1 and TRBJ2-1; TRBD2 matches 12 bases. This clonotype was obtained from a woman between 45 and 60 years old with Graves' hyperthyroidism that later progressed to Graves' ophthalmopathy. The CDR3 nucleotides read TGCGCCAGCAGCCAGTCGACCGGACTAGCGGGGAGCTACAATGAGCAGTTCTTC. Translation: CASSQSTGLAGSYNEQFF.